This TCR beta chain appears in the sequencing data of a study of shared clonotypes between healthy human individuals (dated by TCRdb to the early 2020s). Describing the broader study: The cohort comprised a couple of women and a few men aged 18 to 49 years. For each donor, CD4 naive and CD4 memory were each run on three plates, CD8 naive on two plates, and CD8 memory on one plate. Blood TCR repertoires of roughly 5 healthy adults were deeply sequenced to estimate repertoire size and the extent of clonotype sharing between individuals. To increase sequencing depth and limit assay-specific biases, different laboratories used diverse techniques to prepare libraries and sequence TCR repertoires. Per donor, leukapheresis produced somewhere between about 0.8 and 9.5 billion PBMCs. What the research found in general, with its limitations: The genetic and exposure-history diversity represented was limited by the small number of donors. Even with the large sequencing depth, rarefaction of the sorted-subset datasets indicated that sequencing was incomplete. Naive subsets generally had larger estimated clonotype richness than memory subsets did. Higher generation probabilities were observed for clonotypes shared by all four sorted-subset donors than for non-shared clonotypes. Sampling was restricted to blood, and TCR repertoires in tissue are likely to differ from TCR repertoires in blood. Pairwise subsampling indicated that sequencing depth was expected to affect the degree of clonotype sharing among donors. Across several donors, approximately 5% of naive CD4, more than 3% of naive CD8, approximately 2.5% of memory CD4, and roughly 0.41% of memory CD8 clonotypes were shared.

The cysteine opens and the phenylalanine closes a CDR3 of 16 amino acids. Only the CDR3 DNA stays, 48 bases, in frame from base 1. V loses 4 bases at its end and J loses 4 bases; junction bases beyond the gene matches: 12. The CDR1 and CDR2 encoded by the germline V gene are SGHVS and FQNEAQ. A word on this clone: The specificity of this receptor is unknown. It has no much larger one-base neighbor in the sample; base qualities were not kept.

Healthy HIV-negative adults with no recently reported acute infections or vaccinations were included as donors. All donors were Caucasian adults living in Nashville, Tennessee, USA. Magnetic negative selection was used to enrich CD4+ T cells, after which naive cells were positively selected on CD45RA and the negative fraction became the memory subset. Blood was obtained by leukapheresis, after which PBMCs were separated by Ficoll-Histopaque density gradient centrifugation and cryopreserved in liquid nitrogen vapor phase. Analytical flow cytometry was used to check the purity and quantity of every magnetically sorted T cell population. From each sorted fraction, genomic DNA was isolated and quantified by UV absorbance on a Nanodrop 2000c. TCR CDR3 regions were amplified from genomic DNA by multiplex PCR using the deep immunoSEQ assay. Genomic DNA extracted from each cell subset was distributed evenly over all wells of several immunoSEQ 96-well plates, and each plate served as one replicate. Each replicate PCR for sorted subsets received roughly 200 ng genomic DNA, equal to 28,000 or so T cell genomes. Purified libraries were measured with a Qubit 3.0 fluorometer, size-checked on a Bioanalyzer 2100, and measured again with the KAPA Library Quantification kit. Every immunoSEQ 96-well plate was sequenced on a dedicated single-read 150-cycle Illumina NextSeq 550 flow cell. Under the source paper's analysis protocol: Because the immunoSEQ output held only junctional sequences and lacked quality scores, the filtering could not match the filtering applied to full-length reads. Sequences were annotated with PyIR, a Python wrapper for IgBLAST v1.9, using IMGT germline references to assign V/J genes and CDR3. Reads were removed for weak V/J assignments (E-value above 1e-6), missing CDR3, stop codons, out-of-frame junctions, or ambiguous translated residues. A V3J clonotype was defined by an identical inferred V gene, J gene, and CDR3 amino acid sequence. The percentage overlap between two repertoires was calculated by dividing the number of shared unique clonotypes by the size of the smaller repertoire. Richness of each repertoire was evaluated using RTK rarefaction, the Chao1 estimator, and Recon v2.1 estimates of unobserved clonotypes. OLGA was used to compute generation probabilities for all TCRbeta clonotypes that the gDNA method yielded from a handful of donors. In TCRdb, the immuneACCESS table is reduced to in-frame sequences with V and J assigned. These tables do not hold every clone; where another copy was compared, an unresolved V gene accounts for under half, and the others remain unexplained. The V and J calls and clone size were taken over from that table, and D and trimming were inferred from the DNA. Across this sample there are some 1.4 million clones, with 96% seen only once. Clones ranked in the top ten supply over 1% of the sample.

The source of this sequence is a man aged 25-45 years in good health. The sequence joins TRBV7-8 to TRBJ1-1, with 7 middle bases fitting TRBD1. The material sequenced was naive CD4+ T cells sorted from blood. The sample's cell subset or site label, in plain terms: CD45RA+ positively selected. The CDR3 corresponds to CASSSSNRGGSTEAFF. The bases read TGTGCCAGCAGCTCTTCGAACAGGGGTGGGAGCACTGAAGCTTTCTTT.